This entry describes one T cell receptor (beta chain). Its specificity is not known. CDR3 length: 15 residues. Generated by immunoSEQ multiplex PCR, the TCRdb table keeps only in-frame clones and is missing some. The sample holds 180,000 or so clones, around 85% seen once. The sample comes from a study of Ad26.COV2.S vaccination and SARS-CoV-2 variants. Study outcomes and limitations: In TCR breadth and depth analyses, total T cell responses may have been underestimated. Recipients of either vaccine or placebo displayed similar breadth of non-spike TCRs. Post-vaccination breadth of spike-specific CD8+ and CD4+ T cell responses was reportedly substantial.

The sequence came from a human donor who had recovered from COVID-19. Sequenced material: peripheral blood, taken after recovery from COVID-19. The J gene is TRBJ2-7, the V gene TRBV1. TRBV1 is classified as a pseudogene. The CDR3, as DNA: TGCACCAGCAGCCAAGCGGAATGGGGGGCCAACGAGCAGTACTTC. Protein product: CTSSQAEWGANEQYF.